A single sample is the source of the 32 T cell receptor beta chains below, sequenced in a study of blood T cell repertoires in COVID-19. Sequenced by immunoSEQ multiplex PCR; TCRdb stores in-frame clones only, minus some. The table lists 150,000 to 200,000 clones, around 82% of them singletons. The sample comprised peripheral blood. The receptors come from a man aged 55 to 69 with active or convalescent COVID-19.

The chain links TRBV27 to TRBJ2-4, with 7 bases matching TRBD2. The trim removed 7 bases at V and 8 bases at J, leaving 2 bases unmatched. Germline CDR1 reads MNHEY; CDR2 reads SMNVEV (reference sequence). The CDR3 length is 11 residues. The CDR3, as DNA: TGTGCCAGCACTAGCGGCCACATTCAGTACTTC. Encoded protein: CASTSGHIQYF.

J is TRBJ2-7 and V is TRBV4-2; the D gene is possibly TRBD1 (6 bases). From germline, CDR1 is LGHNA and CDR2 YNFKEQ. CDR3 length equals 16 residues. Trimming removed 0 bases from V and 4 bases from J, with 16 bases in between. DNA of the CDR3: TGTGCCAGCAGCCAAGAAGCTGTCCAGGGGCCTTACGAGCAGTACTTC. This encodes CASSQEAVQGPYEQYF.

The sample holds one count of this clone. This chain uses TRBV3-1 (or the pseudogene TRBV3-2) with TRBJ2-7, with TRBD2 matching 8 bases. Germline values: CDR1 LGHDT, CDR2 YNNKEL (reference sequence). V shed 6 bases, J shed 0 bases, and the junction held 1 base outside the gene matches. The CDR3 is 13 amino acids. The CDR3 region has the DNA TGTGCCAGCAGGAGCGGGAGCTCCTACGAGCAGTACTTC. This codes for CASRSGSSYEQYF.

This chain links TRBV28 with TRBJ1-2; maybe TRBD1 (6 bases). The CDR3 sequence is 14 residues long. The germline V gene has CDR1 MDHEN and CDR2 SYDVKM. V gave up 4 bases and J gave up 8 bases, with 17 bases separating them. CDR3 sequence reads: CASSSGQSGPGYTF. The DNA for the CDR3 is TGTGCCAGCAGTTCTGGACAGTCAGGGCCGGGCTACACCTTC.

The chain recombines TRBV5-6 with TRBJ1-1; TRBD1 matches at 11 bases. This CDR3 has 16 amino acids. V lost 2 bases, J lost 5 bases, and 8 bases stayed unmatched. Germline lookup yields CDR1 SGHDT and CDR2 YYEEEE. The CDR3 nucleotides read TGTGCCAGCAGCTTCGGGACAGGGGGACCGAGGACTGAAGCTTTCTTT. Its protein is CASSFGTGGPRTEAFF.

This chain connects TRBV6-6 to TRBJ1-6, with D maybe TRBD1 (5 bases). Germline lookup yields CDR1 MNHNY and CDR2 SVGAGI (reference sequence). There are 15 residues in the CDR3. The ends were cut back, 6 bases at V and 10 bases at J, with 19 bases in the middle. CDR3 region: CASRPQHVGGSPLHF. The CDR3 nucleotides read TGTGCCAGCAGACCCCAACATGTGGGGGGATCACCCCTCCACTTT.

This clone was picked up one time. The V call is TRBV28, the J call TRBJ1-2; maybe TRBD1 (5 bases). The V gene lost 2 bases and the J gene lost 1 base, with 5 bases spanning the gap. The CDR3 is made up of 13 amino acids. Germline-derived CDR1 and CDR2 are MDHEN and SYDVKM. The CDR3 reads CASSLDSNYGYTF. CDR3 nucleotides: TGTGCCAGCAGTTTAGACAGTAACTATGGCTACACCTTC.

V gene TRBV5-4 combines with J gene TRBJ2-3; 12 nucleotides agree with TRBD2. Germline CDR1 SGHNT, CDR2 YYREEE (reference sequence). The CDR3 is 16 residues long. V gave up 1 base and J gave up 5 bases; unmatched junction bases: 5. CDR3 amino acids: CASSLPGLAGKDTQYF. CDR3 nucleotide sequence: TGTGCCAGCAGCTTGCCCGGACTAGCGGGGAAAGATACGCAGTATTTT. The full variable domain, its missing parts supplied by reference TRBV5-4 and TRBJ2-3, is ETGVTQSPTHLIKTRGQQVTLRCSSQSGHNTVSWYQQALGQGPQFIFQYYREEENGRGNFPPRFSGLQFPNYSSELNVNALELDDSALYLCASSLPGLAGKDTQYFGPGTRLTVL.

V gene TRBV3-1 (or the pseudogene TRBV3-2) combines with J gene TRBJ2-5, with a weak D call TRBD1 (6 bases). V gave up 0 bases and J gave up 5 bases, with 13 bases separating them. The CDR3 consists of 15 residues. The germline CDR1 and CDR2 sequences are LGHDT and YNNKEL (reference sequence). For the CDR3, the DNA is TGTGCCAGCAGCCAAGAAGACAGGCAGTCGGAGACCCAGTACTTC. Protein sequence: CASSQEDRQSETQYF.

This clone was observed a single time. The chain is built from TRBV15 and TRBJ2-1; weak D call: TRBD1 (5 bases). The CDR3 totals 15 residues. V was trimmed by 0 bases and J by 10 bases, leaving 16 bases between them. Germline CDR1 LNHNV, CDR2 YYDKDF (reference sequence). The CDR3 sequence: CATSREVRAVGEQFF. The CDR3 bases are TGTGCCACCAGCAGAGAAGTCAGGGCTGTTGGCGAGCAGTTCTTC.

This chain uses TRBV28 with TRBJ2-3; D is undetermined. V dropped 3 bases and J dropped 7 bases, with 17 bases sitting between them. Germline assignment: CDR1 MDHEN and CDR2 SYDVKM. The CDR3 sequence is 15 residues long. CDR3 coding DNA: TGTGCCAGCAGTTTTTGGGCCCCAAAGGAAAATACGCAGTATTTT. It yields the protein CASSFWAPKENTQYF. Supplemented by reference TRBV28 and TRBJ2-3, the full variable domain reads DVKVTQSSRYLVKRTGEKVFLECVQDMDHENMFWYRQDPGLGLRLIYFSYDVKMKEKGDIPEGYSVSREKKERFSLILESASTNQTSMYLCASSFWAPKENTQYFGPGTRLTVL.

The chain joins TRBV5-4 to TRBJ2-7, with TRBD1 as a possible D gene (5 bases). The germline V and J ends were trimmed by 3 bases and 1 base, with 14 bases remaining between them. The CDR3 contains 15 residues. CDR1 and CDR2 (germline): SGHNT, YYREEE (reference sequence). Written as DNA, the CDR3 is TGTGCCAGCAGCTGGGGCACATCAACATCCTACGAGCAGTACTTC. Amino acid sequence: CASSWGTSTSYEQYF.

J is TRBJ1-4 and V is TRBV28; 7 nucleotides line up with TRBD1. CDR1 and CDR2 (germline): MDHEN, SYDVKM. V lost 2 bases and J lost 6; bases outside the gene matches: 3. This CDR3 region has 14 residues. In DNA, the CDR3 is TGTGCCAGCAGTTTAGCCCAGGGGGATGAAAAACTGTTTTTT. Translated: CASSLAQGDEKLFF.

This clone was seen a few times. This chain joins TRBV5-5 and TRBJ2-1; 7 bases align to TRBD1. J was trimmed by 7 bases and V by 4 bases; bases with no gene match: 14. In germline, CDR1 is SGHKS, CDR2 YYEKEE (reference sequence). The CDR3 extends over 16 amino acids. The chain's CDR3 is CASSARQGPPSNEQFF. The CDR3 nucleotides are TGTGCCAGCAGCGCGAGACAGGGCCCCCCAAGTAATGAGCAGTTCTTC.

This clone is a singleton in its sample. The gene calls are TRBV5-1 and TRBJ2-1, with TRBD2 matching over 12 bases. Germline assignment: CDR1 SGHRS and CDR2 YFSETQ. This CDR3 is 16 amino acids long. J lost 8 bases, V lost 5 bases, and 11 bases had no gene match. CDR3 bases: TGCGCCAGCAGGTGGACTAGCGGGATTGTCGGGGATGAGCAGTTCTTC. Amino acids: CASRWTSGIVGDEQFF.

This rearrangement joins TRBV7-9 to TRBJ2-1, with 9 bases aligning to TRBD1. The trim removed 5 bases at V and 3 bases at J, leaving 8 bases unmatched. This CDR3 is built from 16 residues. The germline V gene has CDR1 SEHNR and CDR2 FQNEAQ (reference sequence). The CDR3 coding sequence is TGTGCCAGCAGCCCTCGTAGGACAGGGGTCTACAATGAGCAGTTCTTC. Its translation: CASSPRRTGVYNEQFF.

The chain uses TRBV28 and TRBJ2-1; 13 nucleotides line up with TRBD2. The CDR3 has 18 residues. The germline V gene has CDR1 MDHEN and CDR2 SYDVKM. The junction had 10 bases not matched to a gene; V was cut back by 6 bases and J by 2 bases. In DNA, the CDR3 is TGTGCCAGCAGCCCCTCGAGTACTAGCGGGGGGGCCTACAATGAGCAGTTCTTC. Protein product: CASSPSSTSGGAYNEQFF. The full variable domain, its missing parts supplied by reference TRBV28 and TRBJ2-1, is DVKVTQSSRYLVKRTGEKVFLECVQDMDHENMFWYRQDPGLGLRLIYFSYDVKMKEKGDIPEGYSVSREKKERFSLILESASTNQTSMYLCASSPSSTSGGAYNEQFFGPGTRLTVL.

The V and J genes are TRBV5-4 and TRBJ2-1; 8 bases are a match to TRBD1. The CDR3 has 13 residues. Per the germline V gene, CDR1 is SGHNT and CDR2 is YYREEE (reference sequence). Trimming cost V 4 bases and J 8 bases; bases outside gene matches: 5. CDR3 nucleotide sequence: TGTGCCAGCAGCCGACAGGGGACCCATGAGCAGTTCTTC. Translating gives CASSRQGTHEQFF.

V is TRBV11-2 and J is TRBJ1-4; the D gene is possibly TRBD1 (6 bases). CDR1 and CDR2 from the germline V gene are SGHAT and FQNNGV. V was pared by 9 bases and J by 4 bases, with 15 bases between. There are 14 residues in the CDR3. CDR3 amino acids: CASCESGVNEKLFF. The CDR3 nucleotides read TGTGCCAGTTGCGAATCAGGGGTTAATGAAAAACTGTTTTTT.

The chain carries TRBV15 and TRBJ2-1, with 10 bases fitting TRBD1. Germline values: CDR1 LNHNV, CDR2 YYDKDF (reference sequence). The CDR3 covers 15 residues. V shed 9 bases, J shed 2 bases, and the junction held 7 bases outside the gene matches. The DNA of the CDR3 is TGTGCCACTTCGCCGGGACAGGGGACCTACAATGAGCAGTTCTTC. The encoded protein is CATSPGQGTYNEQFF.

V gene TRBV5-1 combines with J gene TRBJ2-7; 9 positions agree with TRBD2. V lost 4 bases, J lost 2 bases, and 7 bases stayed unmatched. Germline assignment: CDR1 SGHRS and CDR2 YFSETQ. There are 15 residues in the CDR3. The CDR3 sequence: CASSPDGGRAYEQYF. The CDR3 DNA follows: TGCGCCAGCAGCCCGGACGGCGGGAGGGCCTACGAGCAGTACTTC.

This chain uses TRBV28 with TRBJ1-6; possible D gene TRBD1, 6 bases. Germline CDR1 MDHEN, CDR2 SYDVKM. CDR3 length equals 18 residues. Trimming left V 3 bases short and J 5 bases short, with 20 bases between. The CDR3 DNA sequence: TGTGCCAGCAGTTTTAATAGTGGGCAGGGGCTGAATAATTCACCCCTCCACTTT. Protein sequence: CASSFNSGQGLNNSPLHF.

Written as DNA, the CDR3 is TGTGCCAGCAGCCAAGCGGGACAGGGGAACACTGAAGCTTTCTTT. Translated, it gives CASSQAGQGNTEAFF. The V call is TRBV3-1 (or the pseudogene TRBV3-2), the J call TRBJ1-1, with 9 nucleotides matching TRBD1. The ends lost 1 base at V and 1 base at J; junction bases unmatched: 1. The CDR3 covers 15 residues. The germline CDR1 and CDR2 sequences are LGHDT and YNNKEL (reference sequence).

The DNA for the CDR3 is TGTGCCAGCAGTTTGTTGGCAGGTAGCTCCTACGAGCAGTACTTC. Its translation: CASSLLAGSSYEQYF. This chain uses TRBV27 with TRBJ2-7; D uncertain. Trimming removed 3 bases at V and 0 bases at J, with 12 bases between. Germline lookup yields CDR1 MNHEY and CDR2 SMNVEV (reference sequence). The CDR3 runs 15 residues.

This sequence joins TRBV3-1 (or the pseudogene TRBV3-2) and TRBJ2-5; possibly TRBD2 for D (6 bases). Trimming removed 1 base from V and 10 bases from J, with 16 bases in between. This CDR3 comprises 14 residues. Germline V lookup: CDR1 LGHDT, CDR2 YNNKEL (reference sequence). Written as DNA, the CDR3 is TGTGCCAGCAGCCAAGCCCCGGGACTTGGTAGCCAGTACTTC. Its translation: CASSQAPGLGSQYF.

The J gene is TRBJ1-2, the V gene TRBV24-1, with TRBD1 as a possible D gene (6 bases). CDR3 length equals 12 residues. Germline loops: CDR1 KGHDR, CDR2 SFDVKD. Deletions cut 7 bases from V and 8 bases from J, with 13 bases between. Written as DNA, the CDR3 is TGTGCCACCAGGGGGGACAACCAGGGCTACACCTTC. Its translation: CATRGDNQGYTF.

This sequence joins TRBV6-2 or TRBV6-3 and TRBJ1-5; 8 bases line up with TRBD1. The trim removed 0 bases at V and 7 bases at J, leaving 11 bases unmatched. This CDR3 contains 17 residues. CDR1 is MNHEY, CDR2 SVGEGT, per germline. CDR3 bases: TGTGCCAGCAGTTACTCGACGGCAGGGGGCGTTCGCCAGCCCCAGCATTTT. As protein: CASSYSTAGGVRQPQHF.

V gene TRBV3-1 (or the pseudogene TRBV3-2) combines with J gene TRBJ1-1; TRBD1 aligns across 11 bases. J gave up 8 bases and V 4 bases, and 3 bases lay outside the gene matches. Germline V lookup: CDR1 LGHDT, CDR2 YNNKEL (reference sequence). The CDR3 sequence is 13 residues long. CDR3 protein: CASSPRDRGEAFF. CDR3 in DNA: TGTGCCAGCAGCCCCCGGGACAGGGGGGAAGCTTTCTTT.

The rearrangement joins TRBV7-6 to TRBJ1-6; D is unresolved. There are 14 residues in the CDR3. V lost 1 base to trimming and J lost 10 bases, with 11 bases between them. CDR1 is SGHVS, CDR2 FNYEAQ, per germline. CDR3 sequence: CASSLGGQDSPLHF. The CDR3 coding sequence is TGTGCCAGCAGCTTAGGAGGGCAGGACTCACCCCTCCACTTT.

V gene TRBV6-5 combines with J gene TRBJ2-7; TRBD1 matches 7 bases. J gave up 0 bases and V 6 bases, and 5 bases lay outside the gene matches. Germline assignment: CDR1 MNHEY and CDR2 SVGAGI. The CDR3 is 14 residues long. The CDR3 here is CASRTGQISYEQYF. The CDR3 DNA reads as TGTGCCAGCAGGACGGGACAGATCTCCTACGAGCAGTACTTC.

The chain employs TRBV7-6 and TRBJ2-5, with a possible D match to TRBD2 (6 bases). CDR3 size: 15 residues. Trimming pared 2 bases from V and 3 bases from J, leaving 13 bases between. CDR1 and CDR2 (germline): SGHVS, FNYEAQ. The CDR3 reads CASSLSGSGEETQYF. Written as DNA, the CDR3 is TGTGCCAGCAGCTTATCCGGGAGCGGAGAAGAGACCCAGTACTTC. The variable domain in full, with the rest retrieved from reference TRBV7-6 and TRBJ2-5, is GAGVSQSPRYKVTKRGQDVALRCDPISGHVSLYWYRQALGQGPEFLTYFNYEAQQDKSGLPNDRFSAERPEGSISTLTIQRTEQRDSAMYRCASSLSGSGEETQYFGPGTRLLVL.

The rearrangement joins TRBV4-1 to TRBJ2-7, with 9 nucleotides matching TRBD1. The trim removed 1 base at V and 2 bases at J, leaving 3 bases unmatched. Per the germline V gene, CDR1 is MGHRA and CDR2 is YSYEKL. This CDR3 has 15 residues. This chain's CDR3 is CASSQAWDRAYEQYF. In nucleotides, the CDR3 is TGCGCCAGCAGCCAAGCCTGGGACAGGGCCTACGAGCAGTACTTC.